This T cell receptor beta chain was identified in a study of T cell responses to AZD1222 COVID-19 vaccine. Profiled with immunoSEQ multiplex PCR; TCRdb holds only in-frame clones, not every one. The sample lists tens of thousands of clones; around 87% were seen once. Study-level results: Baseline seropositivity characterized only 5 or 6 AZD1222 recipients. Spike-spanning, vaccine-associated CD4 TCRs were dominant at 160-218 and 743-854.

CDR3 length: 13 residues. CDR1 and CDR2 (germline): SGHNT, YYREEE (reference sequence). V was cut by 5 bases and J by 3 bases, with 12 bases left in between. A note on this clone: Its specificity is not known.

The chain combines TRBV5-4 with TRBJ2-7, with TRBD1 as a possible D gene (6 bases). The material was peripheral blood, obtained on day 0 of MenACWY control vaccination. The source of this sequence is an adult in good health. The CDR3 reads CASSSRTDYEQYF. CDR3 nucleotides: TGTGCCAGCAGTTCCCGGACAGACTACGAGCAGTACTTC.